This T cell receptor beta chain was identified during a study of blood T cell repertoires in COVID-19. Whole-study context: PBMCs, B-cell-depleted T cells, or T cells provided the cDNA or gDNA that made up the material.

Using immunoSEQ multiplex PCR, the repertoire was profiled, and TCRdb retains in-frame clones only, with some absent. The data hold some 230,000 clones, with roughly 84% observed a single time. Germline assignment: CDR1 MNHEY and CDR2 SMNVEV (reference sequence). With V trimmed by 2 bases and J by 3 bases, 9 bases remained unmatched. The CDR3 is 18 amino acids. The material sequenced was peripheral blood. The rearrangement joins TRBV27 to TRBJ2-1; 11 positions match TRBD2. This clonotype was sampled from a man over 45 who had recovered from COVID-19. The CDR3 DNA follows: TGTGCCAGCAGTTTACAAACCATAGCGGGAGGGAACTACAATGAGCAGTTCTTC. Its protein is CASSLQTIAGGNYNEQFF.